One TCR delta chain is described in this entry. The protein that TCRdb holds for this DNA derives from a much larger clone and differs from the translated DNA at residue 15, which likely indicates a read error; the protein shown here is translated from the DNA. TCRdb fed the multiplex PCR reads to CATT. The sample carries tens of thousands of delta-chain clones, over 1.5% recorded once. The CDR3 spans 19 residues. Trimming cost V 7 bases and J 7 bases, with 34 bases left between them. Germline values: CDR1 TSWWSYY, CDR2 QGS. The data stem from a study of γδ T cells in repeated Plasmodium falciparum infection. Bulk repertoires came from Vgamma9/Vdelta2+ or Vdelta2-negative gammadelta T cells flow-sorted from PBMC.

Specimen: gamma-delta T cells from blood. The chain is built from TRDV1 and TRDJ1; no firm D call. The TCR originated in a pool of human donors (malaria-infected and uninfected, not separated). The CDR3 DNA reads as TGTGCTCTTGCGTCAGCACTCCGTCTCGGGGCCCCTCCTGCGAGTAAACTCATCTTT. This sequence encodes CALASALRLGAPPASKLIF.